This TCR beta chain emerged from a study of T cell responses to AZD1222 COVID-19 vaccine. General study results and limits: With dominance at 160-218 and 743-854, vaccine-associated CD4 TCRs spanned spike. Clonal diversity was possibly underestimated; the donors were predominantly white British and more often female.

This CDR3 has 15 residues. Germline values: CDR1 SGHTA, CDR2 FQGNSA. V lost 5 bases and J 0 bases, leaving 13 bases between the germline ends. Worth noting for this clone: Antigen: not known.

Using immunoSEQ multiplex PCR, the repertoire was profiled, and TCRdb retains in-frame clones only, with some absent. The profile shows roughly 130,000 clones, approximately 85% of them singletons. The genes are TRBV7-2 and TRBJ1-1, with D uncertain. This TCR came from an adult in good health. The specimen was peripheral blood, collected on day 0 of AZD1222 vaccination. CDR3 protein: CASSRGLVMNTEAFF. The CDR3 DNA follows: TGTGCCAGCAGCCGGGGATTGGTTATGAACACTGAAGCTTTCTTT.